These T cell receptor beta chains were read from a single sample in a study of cytotoxic CD8 clonotypes in ibrutinib-treated CLL. This table comes from immunoSEQ multiplex PCR, and its TCRdb copy is limited to in-frame clones, with some not included. The sample carries over 120,000 clones, 80% recorded once. Here the sequenced sample was PBMCs, taken after 36 months of ibrutinib treatment. All receptors derive from a human donor with chronic lymphocytic leukemia. The CDR3 runs from the conserved cysteine through the conserved F or W. D genes are given only for firm matches. Size values are once, few and many counts, or a class for expanded clones, and some rows have none.

j_call cdr3_length v_call clone_size d_call cdr3_nt cdr3_aa
TRBJ1-2 12 TRBV6-1 . TRBD1 TGTGCCGGCAACAGGGGGCGGTATGGCTACACCTTC CAGNRGRYGYTF
TRBJ1-3 17 TRBV11-3 . . TGTGCCAGCAGCTTAGATTCCCGGATAATCTCTGGAAACACCATATATTTT CASSLDSRIISGNTIYF
TRBJ1-5 15 TRBV30 . TRBD1 TGTGCCTGGAGTCCGGGACAGGGGCCCCATCAGCCCCAGCATTTT CAWSPGQGPHQPQHF
TRBJ1-2 14 TRBV30 . . TGTGCCTGGAGCACTACGACAGCGGGCTCTGGCTACACCTTC CAWSTTTAGSGYTF
TRBJ2-3 15 TRBV2 . TRBD2 TGTGCCAGCAGCCGAACTAGCGGGAGAACTGATACGCAGTATTTT CASSRTSGRTDTQYF
TRBJ1-2 13 TRBV5-1 . . TGCGCCAGCAGCTTGAGTCAGGTCTATGGCTACACCTTC CASSLSQVYGYTF
TRBJ2-1 14 TRBV5-1 once . TGCGCCAGCAGCATGGACAGTCCCTACAATGAGCAGTTCTTC CASSMDSPYNEQFF
TRBJ2-7 13 TRBV6-5 . . TGTGCCAGCAGTCGCCTGGGGCACTACGAGCAGTACTTC CASSRLGHYEQYF
TRBJ1-2 12 TRBV6-1 once . TGTGCCAGCAGTATACAGGGTCCTGGCTACACCTTC CASSIQGPGYTF
TRBJ1-3 16 TRBV18 once . TGTGCCAGCTCAGCCAACGAGGGCCACGCTGGAAACACCATATATTTT CASSANEGHAGNTIYF
TRBJ2-2 15 TRBV11-2 . . TGTGCCAGCACCGTACCCATGGGGTCGAGCGGGGAGCTGTTTTTT CASTVPMGSSGELFF
TRBJ2-7 14 TRBV5-7 few . TGTGCCAGCAGCTTGGGGGGGGCCTCCTACGAGCAGTACTTC CASSLGGASYEQYF
TRBJ2-7 15 TRBV6-5 . TRBD1 TGTGCCAGCAGTTATATGGACAGGTCAGGGTACGAGCAGTACTTC CASSYMDRSGYEQYF
TRBJ1-1 12 TRBV10-3 . . TGTGCCATCAGGGAACAGGGCCCTCGAGCTTTCTTT CAIREQGPRAFF
TRBJ1-5 12 TRBV30 . . TGTGCCTGGAGTATAGTCTCGCAGCCCCAGCATTTT CAWSIVSQPQHF
TRBJ2-4 17 TRBV7-8 . . TGTGCCAGCAGCGCCGGGAGACATACAATAGCCAAAAACATTCAGTACTTC CASSAGRHTIAKNIQYF
TRBJ2-5 12 TRBV30 . . TGTGCCTGGAGTGTGAGTAAAGAGACCCAGTACTTC CAWSVSKETQYF
TRBJ2-7 12 TRBV2 . . TGTGCCAGCACCCTGACTGGGGACGAGCAGTACTTC CASTLTGDEQYF
TRBJ2-3 16 TRBV4-1 . . TGCGCCAGCAGCCAGCTGGCGGACTTACGAGGATATACGCAGTATTTT CASSQLADLRGYTQYF